The source of this T cell receptor (beta chain) is a study of cytomegalovirus exposure and HLA in healthy donors. General study results and limits: According to a subsequent analysis, TCR clusters from the first cohort were inclined to appear together in the 120 validation repertoires. Accounts indicate the classifier identified cytomegalovirus status with strong specificity and sensitivity. Among TCR sequences, most were rare, though some public TCRs appeared in many donors. It was confirmed in vitro that three of the CMV-associated chains were specific for CMV antigens.

Germline loops: CDR1 SGHTA, CDR2 FQGNSA. The CDR3 runs to 14 residues. V lost 3 bases and J lost 3; bases outside the gene matches: 5. TCRdb keeps only in-frame clones here, not all; method: immunoSEQ multiplex PCR. Among roughly 120,000 clones listed, about 83% were seen once. For this clone: Its cognate antigen is unknown.

Material for sequencing was PBMCs. The clonotype comes from a man younger than 35 in good health and CMV-seronegative. The chain carries TRBV7-2 and TRBJ2-7; 7 bases match TRBD1. DNA of the CDR3: TGTGCCAGCAGCTTCAGTTGGACAGGCTACGAGCAGTACTTC. As protein: CASSFSWTGYEQYF.